The clone carrying this T cell receptor (beta chain) occurred a few times. The antigen remains undetermined. This specimen comes from a study of graft-versus-host responses after intestinal transplantation. Study summary: Grafts were multivisceral, liver-intestinal, or isolated intestinal. Uniformly, recipients were administered anti-thymocyte globulin induction with subsequent tacrolimus and steroids for about 3 years.

Germline CDR1 reads MNHNS; CDR2 reads SASEGT. V shed 5 bases and J 3 bases; nucleotides not matched to a gene: 6. CDR3 size: 15 residues. Data came from immunoSEQ multiplex PCR; TCRdb stores just in-frame clones and leaves some out. The sample has around 100,000 clones, roughly 93% seen once. The sequence was obtained from a human donor who received an intestinal transplant. The V gene is TRBV6-1, the J gene TRBJ2-3; 9 bases fit TRBD1. The source material was unstimulated CD8+ T cells sorted from spleen or lymph node cells, sampled before intestinal transplant. The CDR3: CASSTRDRVTDTQYF. The CDR3 nucleotides read TGTGCCAGCAGTACCCGGGACAGGGTAACAGATACGCAGTATTTT.